The 3 T cell receptor beta chains reported below all come from one sample, sequenced in a study of blood T cell repertoires in COVID-19. TCRdb's copy holds only in-frame clones and misses some; the assay was immunoSEQ multiplex PCR. Of under 300,000 clones in the sample, roughly 90% were seen once. Sequenced: PBMCs or T cells enriched from blood (not recorded which). The receptors were gathered from a man aged 35-49 years who had recovered from COVID-19.

This sequence joins TRBV27 and TRBJ1-2; 7 nucleotides match TRBD1. CDR1 and CDR2 (germline): MNHEY, SMNVEV (reference sequence). With 6 bases clipped from V and 1 base from J, the junction kept 8 bases outside the gene matches. This CDR3 comprises 15 residues. Here the CDR3 reads CASSRTGIFNYGYTF. In nucleotides, the CDR3 is TGTGCCAGCAGCAGGACAGGAATCTTTAACTATGGCTACACCTTC.

The chain combines TRBV7-3 with TRBJ1-1, with D unclear. The CDR3 spans 16 residues. The V gene's germline CDR1 is SGHTA and CDR2 FQGTGA. Trimming pared 5 bases from V and 0 bases from J, leaving 16 bases between. CDR3 sequence (DNA): TGTGCCAGCAGCCGAGTCGGCGCGGGGATGAACACTGAAGCTTTCTTT. Protein: CASSRVGAGMNTEAFF. The entire variable domain, with the rest obtained from reference TRBV7-3 and TRBJ1-1, is as follows: GAGVSQTPSNKVTEKGKYVELRCDPISGHTALYWYRQSLGQGPEFLIYFQGTGAADDSGLPNDRFFAVRPEGSVSTLKIQRTERGDSAVYLCASSRVGAGMNTEAFFGQGTRLTVV.

The chain combines TRBV5-1 with TRBJ2-1; D is perhaps TRBD1 (5 bases). The CDR3 consists of 19 residues. V was pared by 0 bases and J by 6 bases, with 25 bases between. The germline V gene encodes CDR1 SGHRS and CDR2 YFSETQ. The CDR3 DNA follows: TGCGCCAGCAGCTTGGGAATAAGGCCAGGACATGACTTCGGCAATGAGCAGTTCTTC. This encodes CASSLGIRPGHDFGNEQFF.